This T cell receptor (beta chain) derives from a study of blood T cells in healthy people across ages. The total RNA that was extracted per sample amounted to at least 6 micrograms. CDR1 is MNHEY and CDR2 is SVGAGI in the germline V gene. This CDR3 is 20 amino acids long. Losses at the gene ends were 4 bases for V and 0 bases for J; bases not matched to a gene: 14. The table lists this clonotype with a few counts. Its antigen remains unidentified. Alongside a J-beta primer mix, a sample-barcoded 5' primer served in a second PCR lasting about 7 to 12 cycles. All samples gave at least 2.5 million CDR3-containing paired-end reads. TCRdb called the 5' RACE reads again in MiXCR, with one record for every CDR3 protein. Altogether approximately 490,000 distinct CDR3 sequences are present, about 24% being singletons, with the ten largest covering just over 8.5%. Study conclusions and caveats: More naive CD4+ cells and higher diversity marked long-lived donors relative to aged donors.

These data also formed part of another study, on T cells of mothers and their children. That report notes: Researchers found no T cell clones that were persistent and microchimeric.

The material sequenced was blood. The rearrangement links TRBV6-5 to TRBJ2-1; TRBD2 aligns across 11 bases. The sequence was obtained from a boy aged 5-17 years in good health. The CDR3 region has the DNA TGTGCCAGCAGTTCCTTAACCCCGACTAGCGGGGTCAGCTCCTACAATGAGCAGTTCTTC. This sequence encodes CASSSLTPTSGVSSYNEQFF.